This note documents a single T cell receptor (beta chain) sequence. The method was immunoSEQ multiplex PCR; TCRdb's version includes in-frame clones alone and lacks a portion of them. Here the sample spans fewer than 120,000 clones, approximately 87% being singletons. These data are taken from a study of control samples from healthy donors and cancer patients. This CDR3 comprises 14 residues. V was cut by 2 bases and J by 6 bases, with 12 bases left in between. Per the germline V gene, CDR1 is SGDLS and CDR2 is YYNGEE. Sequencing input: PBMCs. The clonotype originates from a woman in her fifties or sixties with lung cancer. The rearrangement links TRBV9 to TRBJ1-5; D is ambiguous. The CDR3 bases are TGTGCCAGCAGCGTTTCTCAAGGGTTTCAGCCCCAGCATTTT. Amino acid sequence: CASSVSQGFQPQHF.